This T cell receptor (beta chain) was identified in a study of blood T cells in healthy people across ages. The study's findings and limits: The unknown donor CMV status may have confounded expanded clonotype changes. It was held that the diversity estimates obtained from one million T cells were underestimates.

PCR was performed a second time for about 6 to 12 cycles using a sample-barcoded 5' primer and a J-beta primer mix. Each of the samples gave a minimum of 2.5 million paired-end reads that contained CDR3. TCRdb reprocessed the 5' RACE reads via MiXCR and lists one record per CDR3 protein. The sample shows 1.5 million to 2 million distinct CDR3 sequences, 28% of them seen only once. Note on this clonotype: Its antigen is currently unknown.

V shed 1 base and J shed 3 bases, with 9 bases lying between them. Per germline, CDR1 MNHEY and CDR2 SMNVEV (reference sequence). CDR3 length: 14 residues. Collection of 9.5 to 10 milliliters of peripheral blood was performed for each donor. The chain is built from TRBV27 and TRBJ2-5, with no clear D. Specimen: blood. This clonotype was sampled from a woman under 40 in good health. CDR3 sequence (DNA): TGTGCCAGCAGTTTATTGGGCGAAAAAGAGACCCAGTACTTC. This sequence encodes CASSLLGEKETQYF.